This T cell receptor (beta chain) was obtained from a study of blood T cell repertoires in COVID-19. Overall study: Resolution of symptoms, clearance, or two negative PCRs was present in recovered Cohort 3 donors. T cells, B-cell-depleted T cells, or PBMCs provided the cDNA or gDNA that served as material.

Assignments of participants to cohorts depended upon their own reported clinical history. Original processing notes: Scientists estimated how many nucleated cells there were by amplifying reference gene primers. Data came from immunoSEQ multiplex PCR; TCRdb stores just in-frame clones and leaves some out. D and trimming come from the DNA, and the V and J calls and clone size come from that table. Of roughly 150,000 clones listed, 79% were seen once; the top ten hold around 20%. Trimming removed 3 bases at V and 4 bases at J, with 14 bases between. The CDR3 sequence is 15 residues long. Germline V CDR1 and CDR2: SGHTA, FQGNSA.

J is TRBJ2-3 and V is TRBV7-2; D is undetermined. The sequenced material came from PBMCs or T cells enriched from blood (not recorded which). The sequence was obtained from a woman aged 70-85 years in a cohort exposed to, infected with or recovered from COVID-19 (not recorded which). CDR3 DNA sequence: TGTGCCAGCAGCTTTCCGGTCCTACTGTCAGATACGCAGTATTTT. It translates to CASSFPVLLSDTQYF.